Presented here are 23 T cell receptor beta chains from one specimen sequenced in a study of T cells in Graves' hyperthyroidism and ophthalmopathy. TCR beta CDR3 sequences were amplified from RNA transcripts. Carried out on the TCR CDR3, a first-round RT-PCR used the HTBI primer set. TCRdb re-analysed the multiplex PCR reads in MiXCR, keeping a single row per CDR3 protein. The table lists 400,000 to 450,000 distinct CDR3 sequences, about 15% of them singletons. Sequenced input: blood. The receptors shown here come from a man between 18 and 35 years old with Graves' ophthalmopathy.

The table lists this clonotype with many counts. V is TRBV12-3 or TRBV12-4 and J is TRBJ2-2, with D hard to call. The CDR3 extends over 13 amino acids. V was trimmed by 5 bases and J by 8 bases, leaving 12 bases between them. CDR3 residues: CASSPRLVGELFF. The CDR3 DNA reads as TGTGCCAGCAGTCCGCGACTCGTGGGGGAGCTGTTTTTT.

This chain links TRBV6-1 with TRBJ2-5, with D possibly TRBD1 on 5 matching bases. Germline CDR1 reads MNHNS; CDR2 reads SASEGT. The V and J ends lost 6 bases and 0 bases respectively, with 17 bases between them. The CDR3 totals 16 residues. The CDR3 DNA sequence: TGTGCCAGCAGACCCGACGCCGTGGGGCACCAAGAGACCCAGTACTTC. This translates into CASRPDAVGHQETQYF.

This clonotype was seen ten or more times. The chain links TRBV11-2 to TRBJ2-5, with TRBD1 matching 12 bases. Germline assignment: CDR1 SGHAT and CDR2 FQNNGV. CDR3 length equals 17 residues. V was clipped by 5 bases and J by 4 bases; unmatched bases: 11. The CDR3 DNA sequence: TGTGCCAGCAGCAACCGGGACAGGGGGCCTAAGGGAGAGACCCAGTACTTC. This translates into CASSNRDRGPKGETQYF.

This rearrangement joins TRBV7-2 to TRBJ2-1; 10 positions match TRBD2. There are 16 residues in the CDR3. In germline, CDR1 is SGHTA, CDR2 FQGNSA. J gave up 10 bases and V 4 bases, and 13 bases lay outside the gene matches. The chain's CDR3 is CASSSRGSSGSAEQFF. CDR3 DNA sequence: TGTGCCAGCAGCTCCAGGGGGTCTAGCGGGAGTGCAGAGCAGTTCTTC.

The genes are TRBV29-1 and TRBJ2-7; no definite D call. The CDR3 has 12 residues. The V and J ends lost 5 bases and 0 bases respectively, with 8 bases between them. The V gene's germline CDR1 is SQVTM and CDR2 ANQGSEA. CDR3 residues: CSVCGPSYEQYF. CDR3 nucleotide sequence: TGCAGCGTTTGCGGACCCTCCTACGAGCAGTACTTC.

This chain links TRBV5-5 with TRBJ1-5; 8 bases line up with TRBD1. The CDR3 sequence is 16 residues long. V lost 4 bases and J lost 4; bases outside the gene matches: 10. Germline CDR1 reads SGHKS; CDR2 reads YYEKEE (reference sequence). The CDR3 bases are TGTGCCAGCAGCATATACAGGGGGGGGGCTAATCAGCCCCAGCATTTT. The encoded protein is CASSIYRGGANQPQHF. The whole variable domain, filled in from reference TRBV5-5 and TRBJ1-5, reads DAGVTQSPTHLIKTRGQQVTLRCSPISGHKSVSWYQQVLGQGPQFIFQYYEKEERGRGNFPDRFSARQFPNYSSELNVNALLLGDSALYLCASSIYRGGANQPQHFGDGTRLSIL.

Written as DNA, the CDR3 is TGCGCCAGCAGCTTTCCCCGACTAGCAGGGATGAACACCGGGGAGCTGTTTTTT. It specifies CASSFPRLAGMNTGELFF. The V call is TRBV5-1, the J call TRBJ2-2; 7 bases agree with TRBD2. The CDR3 runs to 18 residues. The V gene's germline CDR1 is SGHRS and CDR2 YFSETQ. V was pared by 2 bases and J by 1 base, with 11 bases of the junction left unmatched.

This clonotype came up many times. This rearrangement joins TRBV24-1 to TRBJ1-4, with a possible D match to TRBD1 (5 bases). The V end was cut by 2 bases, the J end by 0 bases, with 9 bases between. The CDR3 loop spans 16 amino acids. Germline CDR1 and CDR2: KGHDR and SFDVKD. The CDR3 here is CATSDSDSATNEKLFF. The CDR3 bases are TGTGCCACCAGTGATTCTGACAGTGCAACTAATGAAAAACTGTTTTTT.

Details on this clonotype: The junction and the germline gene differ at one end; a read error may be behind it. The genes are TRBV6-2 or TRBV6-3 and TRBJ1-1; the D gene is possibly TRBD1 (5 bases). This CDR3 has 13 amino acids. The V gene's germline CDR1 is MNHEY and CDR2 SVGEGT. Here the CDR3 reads CASSLTVNTGAFF. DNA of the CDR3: TGTGCCAGCAGTTTGACAGTCAACACTGGAGCTTTCTTT.

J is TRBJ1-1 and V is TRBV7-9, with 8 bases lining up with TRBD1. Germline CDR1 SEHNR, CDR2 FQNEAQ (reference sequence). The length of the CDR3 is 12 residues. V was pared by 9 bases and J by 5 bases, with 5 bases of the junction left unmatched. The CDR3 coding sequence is TGTGCCAGTGACAGGGGTGGGACTGAAGCTTTCTTT. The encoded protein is CASDRGGTEAFF.

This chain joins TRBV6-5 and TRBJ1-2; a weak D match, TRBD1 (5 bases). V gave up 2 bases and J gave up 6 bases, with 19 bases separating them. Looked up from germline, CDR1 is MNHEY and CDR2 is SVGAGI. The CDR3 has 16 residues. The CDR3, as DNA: TGTGCCAGCAGTTACGTCGGGGCCCCCCGAAAAGATGGCTACACCTTC. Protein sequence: CASSYVGAPRKDGYTF.

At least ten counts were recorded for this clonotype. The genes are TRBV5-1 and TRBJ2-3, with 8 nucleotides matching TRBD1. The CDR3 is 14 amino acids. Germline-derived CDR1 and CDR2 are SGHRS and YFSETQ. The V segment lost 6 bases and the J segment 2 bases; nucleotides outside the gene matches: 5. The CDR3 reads CASTRTGSTDTQYF. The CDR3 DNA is TGCGCCAGCACGAGGACAGGGTCCACAGATACGCAGTATTTT. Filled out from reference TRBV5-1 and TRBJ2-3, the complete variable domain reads KAGVTQTPRYLIKTRGQQVTLSCSPISGHRSVSWYQQTPGQGLQFLFEYFSETQRNKGNFPGRFSGRQFSNSRSEMNVSTLELGDSALYLCASTRTGSTDTQYFGPGTRLTVL.

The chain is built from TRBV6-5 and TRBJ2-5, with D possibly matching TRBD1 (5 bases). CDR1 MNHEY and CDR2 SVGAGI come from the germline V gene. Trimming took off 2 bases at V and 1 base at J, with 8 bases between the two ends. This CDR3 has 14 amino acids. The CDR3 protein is CASSYMDTQETQYF. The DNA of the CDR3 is TGTGCCAGCAGTTACATGGACACCCAAGAGACCCAGTACTTC.

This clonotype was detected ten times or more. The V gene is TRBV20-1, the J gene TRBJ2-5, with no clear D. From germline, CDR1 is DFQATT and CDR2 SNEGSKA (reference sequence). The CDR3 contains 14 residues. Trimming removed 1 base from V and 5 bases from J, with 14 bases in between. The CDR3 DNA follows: TGCAGTGCTAGAGGGGTCCAGGCGTCGGAGACCCAGTACTTC. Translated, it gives CSARGVQASETQYF.

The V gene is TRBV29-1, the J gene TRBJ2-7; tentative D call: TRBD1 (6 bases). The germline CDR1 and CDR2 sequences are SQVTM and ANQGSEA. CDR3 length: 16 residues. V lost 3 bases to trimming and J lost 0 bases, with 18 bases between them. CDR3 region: CSVEDPLGGSSYEQYF. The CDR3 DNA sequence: TGCAGCGTTGAGGACCCCCTTGGGGGCAGCTCCTACGAGCAGTACTTC.

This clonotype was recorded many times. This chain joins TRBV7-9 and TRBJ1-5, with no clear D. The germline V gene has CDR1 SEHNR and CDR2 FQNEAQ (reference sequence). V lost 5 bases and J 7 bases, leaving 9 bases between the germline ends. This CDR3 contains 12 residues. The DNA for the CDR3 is TGTGCCAGCAGCCGACAAAACCAGCCCCAGCATTTT. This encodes CASSRQNQPQHF.

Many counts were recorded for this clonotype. As DNA, the CDR3 is TGCAGTGCTAGCTTAAATACAGGGCCTGGAGGGAATGAGCAGTTCTTC. It translates to CSASLNTGPGGNEQFF. V gene TRBV20-1 combines with J gene TRBJ2-1; TRBD1 or TRBD2 may be the D gene (6 bases each). The CDR3 is made up of 16 amino acids. V lost 3 bases and J lost 7, with 22 bases in between. Germline CDR1 reads DFQATT; CDR2 reads SNEGSKA (reference sequence).

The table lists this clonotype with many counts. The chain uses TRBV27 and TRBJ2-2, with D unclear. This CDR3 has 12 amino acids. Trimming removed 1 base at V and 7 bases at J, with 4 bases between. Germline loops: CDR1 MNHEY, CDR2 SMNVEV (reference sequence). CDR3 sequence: CASSLWLGELFF. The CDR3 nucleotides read TGTGCCAGCAGTTTATGGCTCGGGGAGCTGTTTTTT.

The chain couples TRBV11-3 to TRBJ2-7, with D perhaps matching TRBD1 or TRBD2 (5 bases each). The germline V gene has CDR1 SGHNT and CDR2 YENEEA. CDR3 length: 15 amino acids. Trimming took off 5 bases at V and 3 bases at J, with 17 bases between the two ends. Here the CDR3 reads CASSRDVGFVYEQYF. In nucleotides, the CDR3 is TGTGCCAGCAGCAGGGACGTAGGCTTCGTCTACGAGCAGTACTTC.

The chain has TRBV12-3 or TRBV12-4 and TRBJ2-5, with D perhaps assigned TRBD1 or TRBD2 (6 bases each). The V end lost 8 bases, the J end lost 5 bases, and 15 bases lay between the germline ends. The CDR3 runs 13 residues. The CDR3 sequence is CASGVGGAETQYF. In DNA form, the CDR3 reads TGTGCCAGCGGTGTGGGGGGCGCGGAGACCCAGTACTTC.

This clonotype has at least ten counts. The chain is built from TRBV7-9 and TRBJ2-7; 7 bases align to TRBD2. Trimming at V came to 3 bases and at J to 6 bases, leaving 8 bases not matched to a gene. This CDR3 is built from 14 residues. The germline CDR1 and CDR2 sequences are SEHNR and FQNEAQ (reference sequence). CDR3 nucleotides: TGTGCCAGCAGCTTGGGCGGGAGCTATATCGAGCAGTACTTC. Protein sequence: CASSLGGSYIEQYF.

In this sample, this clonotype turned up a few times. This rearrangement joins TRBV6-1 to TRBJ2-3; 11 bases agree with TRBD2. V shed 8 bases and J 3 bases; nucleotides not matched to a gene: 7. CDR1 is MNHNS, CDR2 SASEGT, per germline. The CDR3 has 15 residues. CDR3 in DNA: TGTGCCAGCGGACGTCGACTAGCGGGAACAGATACGCAGTATTTT. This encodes CASGRRLAGTDTQYF.

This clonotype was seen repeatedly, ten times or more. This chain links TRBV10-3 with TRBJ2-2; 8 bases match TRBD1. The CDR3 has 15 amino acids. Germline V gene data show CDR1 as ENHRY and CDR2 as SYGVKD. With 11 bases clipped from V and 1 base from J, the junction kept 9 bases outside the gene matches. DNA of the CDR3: TGTGCCGCGGCGACAGGGGCACAGAACACCGGGGAGCTGTTTTTT. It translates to CAAATGAQNTGELFF.